This T cell receptor beta chain was obtained from a study of control samples from healthy donors and cancer patients (TCRdb year 2020). On this clone itself: It lacks a known antigen. No base quality values were provided; no much bigger clone lies one nucleotide off.

Reading from cysteine to phenylalanine, the CDR3 counts 13 amino acids. Kept here is only the CDR3 DNA, which spans 39 bases and is read in frame from base 1. CDR1 and CDR2 (SGHKS, YYEKEE) derive from the germline V gene (reference sequence). V is clipped by 5 bases and J by 4 bases, and the sequence between their germline boundaries is 12 bases long. Libraries were built with the immunoSEQ multiplex PCR assay. The immuneACCESS repertoire file appears here via TCRdb, limited to in-frame rearrangements. These files lack a portion of the clones; in checked studies, under half of the deficit traces to unresolved V genes, and the cause of the others is not known. The sample contains about 70,000 clones, about 94% of them found a single time. Clones ranked in the top ten supply 2.8% of the sample.

Recombination linked TRBV5-5 to TRBJ1-2; tentative D gene TRBD1, with 6 bases matching. The TCR was taken from a woman in her twenties or thirties in good health. The sample taken for sequencing was blood. Here the CDR3 is given as CASSTGNAYGYTF. The nucleotide sequence reads TGTGCCAGCAGTACAGGGAACGCCTATGGCTACACCTTC. The CDR3 plus the reference TRBV5-5 and TRBJ1-2 genes for the other parts give the full variable domain: DAGVTQSPTHLIKTRGQQVTLRCSPISGHKSVSWYQQVLGQGPQFIFQYYEKEERGRGNFPDRFSARQFPNYSSELNVNALLLGDSALYLCASSTGNAYGYTFGSGTRLTVV.